The 13 T cell receptor beta chains in this list originate from one sample, sequenced in a study of blood T cell repertoires in COVID-19. The method was immunoSEQ multiplex PCR; TCRdb's version includes in-frame clones alone and lacks a portion of them. The table has 200,000 to 250,000 clones, 70% to 90% seen once. Sequencing was performed on PBMCs or T cells enriched from blood (not recorded which). The receptors originated from a man aged 50 to 59 who had been exposed to COVID-19.

The CDR3 DNA sequence: TGCGCCAGCAGCTCTGAATCGGGAGAGCAGTACGTC. Encoded protein: CASSSESGEQYV. The chain carries TRBV5-1 and TRBJ2-7; D possibly corresponds to TRBD2 (5 bases). The CDR3 has 12 amino acids. From germline, CDR1 is SGHRS and CDR2 YFSETQ. V was trimmed by 3 bases and J by 7 bases, leaving 11 bases between them.

A few counts support this clone. This chain links TRBV7-9 with TRBJ1-1; a weak D match, TRBD1 (5 bases). Per the germline V gene, CDR1 is SEHNR and CDR2 is FQNEAQ (reference sequence). Trimming pared 6 bases from V and 0 bases from J, leaving 8 bases between. The length of the CDR3 is 13 residues. CDR3 protein: CASSRQLNTEAFF. The CDR3 region has the DNA TGTGCCAGCAGTCGACAGTTGAACACTGAAGCTTTCTTT.

This clone has only one observation. This sequence joins TRBV10-3 and TRBJ2-1, with 7 bases aligning to TRBD1. The germline V gene has CDR1 ENHRY and CDR2 SYGVKD. V shed 2 bases, J shed 0 bases, and the junction held 7 bases outside the gene matches. The CDR3 consists of 17 residues. The CDR3 region is CAISEHRDSSSYNEQFF. CDR3 in DNA: TGTGCCATCAGTGAGCACCGGGACAGCAGCTCCTACAATGAGCAGTTCTTC.

The V gene is TRBV5-1, the J gene TRBJ2-5, with 12 bases matching TRBD2. With 5 bases clipped from V and 2 bases from J, the junction kept 7 bases outside the gene matches. Germline V gives CDR1 SGHRS, CDR2 YFSETQ. The length of the CDR3 is 16 residues. CDR3 coding DNA: TGCGCCAGCAGACCCGGACTAGCGGGGAAACAAGAGACCCAGTACTTC. This sequence encodes CASRPGLAGKQETQYF.

The chain links TRBV28 to TRBJ1-3; unclear D gene. Between the trimmed V and J ends, which lost 6 bases and 0 bases, there was a span of 12 bases. The V gene's germline CDR1 is MDHEN and CDR2 SYDVKM. The CDR3 loop spans 15 amino acids. The CDR3: CASSGREPSGNTIYF. The CDR3 DNA sequence: TGTGCCAGCAGCGGTCGGGAGCCCTCTGGAAACACCATATATTTT.

The chain carries TRBV1 and TRBJ2-7; the D segment call TRBD2 is taken from the table without a DNA check. TRBV1 is termed a pseudogene. The CDR3 covers 14 residues. DNA for the CDR3: TGCACCAGCAATCAACGGACTAGTGGTTACGAGCAGTACTTC. It encodes CTSNQRTSGYEQYF.

The V and J genes are TRBV5-1 and TRBJ1-4; 7 bases align to TRBD1. After removal of 3 bases from V and 7 bases from J, the junction contained 6 bases not matched to a gene. CDR3 length: 14 amino acids. Looked up from germline, CDR1 is SGHRS and CDR2 is YFSETQ. CDR3 amino acids: CASSSPRDSEKLFF. DNA for the CDR3: TGCGCCAGCAGCTCCCCCAGGGACAGTGAAAAACTGTTTTTT.

The CDR3 DNA reads as TGTGCCAGCCGACAGGGCTGGGAAGTGGGCAATCAGCCCCAGCATTTT. This encodes CASRQGWEVGNQPQHF. The chain joins TRBV19 to TRBJ1-5; 7 nucleotides match TRBD1. Germline CDR1 reads LNHDA; CDR2 reads SQIVND (reference sequence). The V gene end was trimmed by 9 bases and the J gene end by 2 bases; junction bases not matched to a gene: 13. The CDR3 covers 16 residues.

This clone has only one observation. The chain couples TRBV10-2 to TRBJ2-7; 10 bases map to TRBD2. This CDR3 comprises 13 residues. CDR1 WSHSY and CDR2 SAAADI come from the germline V gene. The ends lost 3 bases at V and 7 bases at J; junction bases unmatched: 3. This CDR3 is CASSEEREGEQYV. The CDR3 DNA sequence: TGCGCCAGCAGTGAAGAGCGGGAGGGAGAGCAGTACGTC.

The CDR3 reads CASSQVLRQVGETQYF. The DNA of the CDR3 is TGTGCCAGCAGCCAAGTACTTCGGCAGGTGGGAGAGACCCAGTACTTC. The gene calls are TRBV3-1 (or the pseudogene TRBV3-2) and TRBJ2-5; D not resolved. This CDR3 is 16 amino acids long. Germline V gives CDR1 LGHDT, CDR2 YNNKEL (reference sequence). Between the trimmed V and J ends, which lost 1 base and 4 bases, there was a span of 16 bases.

This sequence joins TRBV21-1 and TRBJ2-7; the table's TRBD2 call for D was not verified on the DNA. TRBV21-1 is assigned pseudogene status. The CDR3 runs 18 residues. This CDR3 is CASSKAPGLAGGPYEQYV. The CDR3 DNA reads TGTGCCAGCAGCAAAGCTCCGGGACTAGCGGGAGGGCCCTACGAGCAGTACGTC.

V usage is TRBV5-1 and J usage is TRBJ2-5; 9 bases map to TRBD1. Germline V lookup: CDR1 SGHRS, CDR2 YFSETQ. The V gene end was trimmed by 6 bases and the J gene end by 5 bases; junction bases not matched to a gene: 17. This CDR3 is 17 amino acids long. CDR3 loop: CASTPGGWGQGMETQYF. The CDR3 coding sequence is TGCGCCAGCACCCCAGGAGGGTGGGGACAGGGAATGGAGACCCAGTACTTC.

The chain has TRBV15 and TRBJ2-5, with 15 bases aligning to TRBD2. Germline V lookup: CDR1 LNHNV, CDR2 YYDKDF (reference sequence). The CDR3 has 18 amino acids. V lost 2 bases and J lost 4; bases outside the gene matches: 8. The CDR3 DNA reads TGTGCCACCAGCAGAATAGGACTAGCGGGGGGGCTGGGAGAGACCCAGTACTTC. Translation: CATSRIGLAGGLGETQYF.